This TCR beta chain was captured by sequencing in a study of T cells in Graves' hyperthyroidism and ophthalmopathy. Germline lookup yields CDR1 SGDLS and CDR2 YYNGEE. The CDR3 has 16 residues. V shed 0 bases and J 4 bases; nucleotides not matched to a gene: 8. General study points: From stable hyperthyroidism, ophthalmopathy was set apart by a 13 V-J model.

Amplification of TCR beta CDR3 regions was performed using RNA transcripts as template. During a first-round RT-PCR of the TCR CDR3, the HTBI primer set was used. One entry per CDR3 protein, called by TCRdb with MiXCR from the multiplex PCR reads. The sample has some 560,000 distinct CDR3 sequences, 12% to 15% seen once. This clonotype has only a few counts. Its antigen is undetermined. This chain connects TRBV9 to TRBJ2-7, with 9 bases identical to TRBD2. This TCR was sampled from a woman aged 35 to 49 with Graves' hyperthyroidism. The specimen was blood. In nucleotides, the CDR3 is TGTGCCAGCAGCGTAGGGAGTAGCGGGAGCATATACGAGCAGTACTTC. It translates to CASSVGSSGSIYEQYF. The full variable domain, with the rest looked up from reference TRBV9 and TRBJ2-7, is DSGVTQTPKHLITATGQRVTLRCSPRSGDLSVYWYQQSLDQGLQFLIQYYNGEERAKGNILERFSAQQFPDLHSELNLSSLELGDSALYFCASSVGSSGSIYEQYFGPGTRLTVT.